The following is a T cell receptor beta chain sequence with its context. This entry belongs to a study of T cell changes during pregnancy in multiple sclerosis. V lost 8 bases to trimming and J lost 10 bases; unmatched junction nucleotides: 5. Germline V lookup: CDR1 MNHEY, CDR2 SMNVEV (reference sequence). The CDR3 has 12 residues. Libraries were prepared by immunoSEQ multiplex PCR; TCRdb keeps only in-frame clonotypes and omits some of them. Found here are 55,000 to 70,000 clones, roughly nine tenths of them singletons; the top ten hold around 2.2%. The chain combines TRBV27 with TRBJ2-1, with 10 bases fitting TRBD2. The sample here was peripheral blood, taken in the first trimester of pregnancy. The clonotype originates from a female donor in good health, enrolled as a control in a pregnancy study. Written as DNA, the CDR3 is TGTGCCAGCGAGGGACTAGCGAGGGAGCAGTTCTTC. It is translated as CASEGLAREQFF.